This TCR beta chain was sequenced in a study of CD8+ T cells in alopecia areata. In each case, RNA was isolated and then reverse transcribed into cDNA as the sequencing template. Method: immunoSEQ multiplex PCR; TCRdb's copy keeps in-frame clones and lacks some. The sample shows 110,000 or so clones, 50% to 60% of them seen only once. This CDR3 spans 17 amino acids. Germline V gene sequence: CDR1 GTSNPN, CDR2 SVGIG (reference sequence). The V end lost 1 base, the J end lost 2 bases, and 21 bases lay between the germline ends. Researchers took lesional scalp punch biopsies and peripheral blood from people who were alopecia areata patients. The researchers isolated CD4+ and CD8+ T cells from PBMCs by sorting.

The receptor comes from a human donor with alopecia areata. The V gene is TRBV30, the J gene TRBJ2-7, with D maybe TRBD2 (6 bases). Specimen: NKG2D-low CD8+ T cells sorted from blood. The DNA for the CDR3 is TGTGCCTGGAGTGCCCGCCCGTGGCGGGACGCTGCCTACGAGCAGTACTTC. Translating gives CAWSARPWRDAAYEQYF.